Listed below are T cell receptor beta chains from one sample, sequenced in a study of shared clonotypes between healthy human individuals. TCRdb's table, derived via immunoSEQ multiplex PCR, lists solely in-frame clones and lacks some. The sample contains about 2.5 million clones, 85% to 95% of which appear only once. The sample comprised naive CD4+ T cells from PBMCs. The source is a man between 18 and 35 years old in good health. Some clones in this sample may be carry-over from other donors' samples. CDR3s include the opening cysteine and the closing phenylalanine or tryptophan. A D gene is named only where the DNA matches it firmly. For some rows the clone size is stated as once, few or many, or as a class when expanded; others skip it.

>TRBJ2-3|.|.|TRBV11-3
TGTGCCAGCAGCTTAAGCGGCACAGATACGCAGTATTTT
CASSLSGTDTQYF
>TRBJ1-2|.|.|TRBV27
TGTGCCAGCAGTTTAAGTCCGGGAGGAGTCTATGGCTACACCTTC
CASSLSPGGVYGYTF
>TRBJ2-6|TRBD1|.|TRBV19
TGTGCCAGTAGTCCGGGACAGGGGTATCTTAGCTCTGGGGCCAACGTCCTGACTTTC
CASSPGQGYLSSGANVLTF
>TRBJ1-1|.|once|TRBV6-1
TGTGCCAGCAGTGAAGTAAAATTTGGGGGTCCTGAAGCTTTCTTT
CASSEVKFGGPEAFF
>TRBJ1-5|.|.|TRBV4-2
TGTGCCAGCAGCCAAGTTATTGGGCGGGGAGATGGCAATCAGCCCCAGCATTTT
CASSQVIGRGDGNQPQHF
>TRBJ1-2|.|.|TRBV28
TGTGCCAGCAGTTTATTGGACGGATATGGCTACACCTTC
CASSLLDGYGYTF
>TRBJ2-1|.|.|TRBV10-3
TGTGCCATCAGCGCCGGGACGCAATACAATGAGCAGTTCTTC
CAISAGTQYNEQFF
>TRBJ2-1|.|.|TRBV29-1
TGCAGCTCCACCGACAATGAGCAGTTCTTC
CSSTDNEQFF
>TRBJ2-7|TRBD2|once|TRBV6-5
TGTGCCAGCAGTACGACTAGCGGGGCCCCCTACGAGCAGTACTTC
CASSTTSGAPYEQYF
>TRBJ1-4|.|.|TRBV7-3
TGTGCCAGCAGCTTAGGGGGGAATGAAAAACTGTTTTTT
CASSLGGNEKLFF
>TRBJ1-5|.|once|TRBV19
TGTGCCAGTAGTATACGACAGAAAGGGCAGCCCCAGCATTTT
CASSIRQKGQPQHF
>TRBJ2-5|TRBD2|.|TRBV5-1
TGCGCCAGCAGCTTGACTAGCGGGGAGACCCAGTACTTC
CASSLTSGETQYF
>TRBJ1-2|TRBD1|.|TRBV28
TGTGCCAGCAGAACGGGACAGGTCTATGGCTACACCTTC
CASRTGQVYGYTF
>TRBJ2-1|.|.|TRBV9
TGTGCCAGCAGCGTAGGGGTGGGTCGGATCTACAATGAGCAGTTCTTC
CASSVGVGRIYNEQFF
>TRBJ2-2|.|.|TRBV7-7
TGTGCCAGCAGCCAGGGGCCCGGGGAGCTGTTTTTT
CASSQGPGELFF
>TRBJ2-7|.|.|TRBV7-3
TGTGCCAGCAGCTCCGTCCGTTACTCCGAGCAGTACTTC
CASSSVRYSEQYF
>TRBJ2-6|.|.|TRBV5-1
TGCGCCAGCCACTACACTCCTGGGGCCAACGTCCTGACTTTC
CASHYTPGANVLTF
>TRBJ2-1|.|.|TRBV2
TGTGCCAGCACCCCGGGGAGAATCACTGGGGCCTACAATGAGCAGTTCTTC
CASTPGRITGAYNEQFF
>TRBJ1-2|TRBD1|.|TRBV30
TGTGCCTGGCGTTTTCAGACAGGGGCCTATGGCTACACCTTC
CAWRFQTGAYGYTF
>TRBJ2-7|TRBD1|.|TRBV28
TGTGCCAGCAGTTTAGGACAGGGAATGACCTACGAGCAGTACTTC
CASSLGQGMTYEQYF
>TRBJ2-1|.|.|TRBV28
TGTGCCAGCAGTTTATTTGGGACTGGCTCCTACAATGAGCAGTTCTTC
CASSLFGTGSYNEQFF
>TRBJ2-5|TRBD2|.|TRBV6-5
TGTGCCAGCAGTACTCCGGGACTAGTCGAGACCCAGTACTTC
CASSTPGLVETQYF
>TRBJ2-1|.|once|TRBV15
TGTGCCACCAGCAGAGATCTAGTTGAACACAATGAGCAGTTCTTC
CATSRDLVEHNEQFF
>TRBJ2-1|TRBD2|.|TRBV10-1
TGCGCCAGCAGTGAGCCGTCGCCGTTAGCGGGAGGGATCCACAATGAGCAGTTCTTC
CASSEPSPLAGGIHNEQFF
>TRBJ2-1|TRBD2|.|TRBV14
TGTGCCAGCAGCCAAGGCGCATTCTGGGCGGGGGTATACAATGAGCAGTTCTTC
CASSQGAFWAGVYNEQFF
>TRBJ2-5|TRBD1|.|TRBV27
TGTGCCAGCAGTCTAATCCCGACAGGGGCCCAAGAGACCCAGTACTTC
CASSLIPTGAQETQYF
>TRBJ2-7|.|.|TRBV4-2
TGTGCCAGCAGCCAAGATGTCAGGGCCCATCAGGTATACGAGCAGTACTTC
CASSQDVRAHQVYEQYF
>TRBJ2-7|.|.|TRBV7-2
TGTGCCAGCAGCTTAAGGGAGAGGTACGAGCAGTACTTC
CASSLRERYEQYF
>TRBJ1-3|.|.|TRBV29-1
TGCAGCGCTCGGGGGAGCTCTGGAAACACCATATATTTT
CSARGSSGNTIYF
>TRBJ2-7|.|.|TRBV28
TGTGCCAGCAGGTTCGAAGGAGCTTCCTACGAGCAGTACTTC
CASRFEGASYEQYF
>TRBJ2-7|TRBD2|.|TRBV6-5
TGTGCCAGCAGTTACTGGACGGGAGGCCCCTACGAGCAGTACTTC
CASSYWTGGPYEQYF
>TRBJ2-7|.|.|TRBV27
TGTGCCAGCCGCCCCTCATTCGGTGTCGCGCAGTACTTC
CASRPSFGVAQYF
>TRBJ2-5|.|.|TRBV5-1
TGCGCCAGCAGCTTGGAGGGAGGTTCGGAAGAGACCCAGTACTTC
CASSLEGGSEETQYF
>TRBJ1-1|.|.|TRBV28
TGTGCCAGCAGCCCTCTGAGCTTTAGAGCTGAAGCTTTCTTT
CASSPLSFRAEAFF
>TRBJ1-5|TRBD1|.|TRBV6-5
TGTGCCAGCAGCGCGAACAGGGGGCTTCAGCCCCAGCATTTT
CASSANRGLQPQHF
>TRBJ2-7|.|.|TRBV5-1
TGCGCCAGCAGCTTGGGCCAGGTTGAGTACGAGCAGTACTTC
CASSLGQVEYEQYF
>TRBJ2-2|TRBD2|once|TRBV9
TGTGCCAGCAGCCCACCAGGGGTAGCGGGAGCCGGGGAGCTGTTTTTT
CASSPPGVAGAGELFF
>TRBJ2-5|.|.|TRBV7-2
TGTGCCAGCAGCTTAACTAGGCAGGAGACCCAGTACTTC
CASSLTRQETQYF
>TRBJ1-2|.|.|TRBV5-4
TGTGCCAGCAGCTTCGCATCTTCTAACTATGGCTACACCTTC
CASSFASSNYGYTF
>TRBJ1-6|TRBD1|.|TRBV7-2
TGTGCCAGCAGCTCTAGACCCGGGACAGGGGGTTCACCCCTCCACTTT
CASSSRPGTGGSPLHF
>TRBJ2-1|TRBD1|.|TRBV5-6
TGTGCCAGCAGCTTGGGACAGGGGTCCTACAATGAGCAGTTCTTC
CASSLGQGSYNEQFF
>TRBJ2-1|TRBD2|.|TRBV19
TGTGCCAGTACCTCACTAGCGGGAGCCTATGAGCAGTTCTTC
CASTSLAGAYEQFF
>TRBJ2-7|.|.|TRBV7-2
TGTGCCAGCAGCTTAGGCTCTGGGCCCTACGAGCAGTACTTC
CASSLGSGPYEQYF
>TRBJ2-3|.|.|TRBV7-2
TGTGCCAGCAGCTTAGCCCAAAGCACAGATACGCAGTATTTT
CASSLAQSTDTQYF
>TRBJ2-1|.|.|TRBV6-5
TGTGCCAGCCTCTGGGGGAATGAGCAGTTCTTC
CASLWGNEQFF
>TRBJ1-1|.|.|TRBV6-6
TGTGCCAGCAGTTACTCGGCAGGGAACACTGAAGCTTTCTTT
CASSYSAGNTEAFF
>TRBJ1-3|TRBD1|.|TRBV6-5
TGTGCCAGCAGTTACTCGGACAGGGTGGTTGGAAACACCATATATTTT
CASSYSDRVVGNTIYF
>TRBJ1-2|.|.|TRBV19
TGTGCCAGTAGGGCCTCCCGCCTCTATGGCTACACCTTC
CASRASRLYGYTF
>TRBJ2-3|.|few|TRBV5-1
TGCGCCAGCAGCTTGGAGGGCACAGATACGCAGTATTTT
CASSLEGTDTQYF
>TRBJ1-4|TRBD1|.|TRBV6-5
TGTGCCAGCAGTCTCGACAGGGGCCCTAATGAAAAACTGTTTTTT
CASSLDRGPNEKLFF
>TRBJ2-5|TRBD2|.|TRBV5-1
TGCGCCAGCAGCCTAAGCGGGATACAAGAGACCCAGTACTTC
CASSLSGIQETQYF
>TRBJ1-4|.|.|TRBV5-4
TGTGCCAGCAGCCCGACGGGGGCAACTAATGAAAAACTGTTTTTT
CASSPTGATNEKLFF
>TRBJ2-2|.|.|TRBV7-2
TGTGCCAGCAGCTTAGTCGGTGAAACCGGGGAGCTGTTTTTT
CASSLVGETGELFF
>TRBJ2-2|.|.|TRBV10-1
TGCGCCAGCACCAGGGACAAATACACCGGGGAGCTGTTTTTT
CASTRDKYTGELFF
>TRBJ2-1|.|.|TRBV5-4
TGTGCCAGCAGCTTGGGCAGTTCGTCTTTGGGCAATGAGCAGTTCTTC
CASSLGSSSLGNEQFF
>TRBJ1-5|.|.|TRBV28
TGTGCCAGCAGTTTTTCCGGGGGTCAGCCCCAGCATTTT
CASSFSGGQPQHF
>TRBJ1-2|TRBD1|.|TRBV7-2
TGTGCCAGCAGCCAACAGGGGGCCAACTTGAACTATGGCTACACCTTC
CASSQQGANLNYGYTF
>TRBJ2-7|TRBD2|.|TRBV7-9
TGTGCCAGCAGCTTAATAGAGCGGGAGAGAACCTACGAGCAGTACTTC
CASSLIERERTYEQYF
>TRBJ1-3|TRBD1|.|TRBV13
TGTGCCAGCAGGCCGAAACAGGGGTCCTCAATCTCTGGAAACACCATATATTTT
CASRPKQGSSISGNTIYF
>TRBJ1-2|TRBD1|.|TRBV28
TGTGCCAGCAGTAGTCCGGGACAGACCGGTCCGGTCGGCTACACCTTC
CASSSPGQTGPVGYTF